The 30 T cell receptor beta chains below were found in one sample sequenced in a study of post-analysis software for immune sequencing data. General study results and limits: In patients, five or six TRBV segments were more frequent than in controls, with TRBV5-6, TRBV5-1 and TRBV20-1 among them.

The TCR beta cDNA libraries contained unique molecular identifiers. TCRdb fed the PCR reads into MiXCR, producing one record per CDR3 protein. The repertoire holds about 200,000 distinct CDR3 sequences, with 29% as singletons. No cognate antigen is known for these TCRs. The sequencing input was blood. The receptors derive from a girl aged 2-17 years with multiple sclerosis.

Details on this clonotype: The junction and the germline gene differ at one end; a read error may be behind it. The V and J genes are TRBV28 and TRBJ2-1; D unresolved. This CDR3 is built from 14 residues. Germline CDR1 MDHEN, CDR2 SYDVKM. The CDR3, as DNA: TGTGCCAGCCGAAGCACCCCATCTTACAGTGAGCAGTTCTTC. It translates to CASRSTPSYSEQFF.

This clonotype was observed a few times. In DNA form, the CDR3 reads TGTGCCAGCAGTGACCCGGCGGGGGAATCACCCCTCCACTTT. This gives the protein CASSDPAGESPLHF. The chain carries TRBV25-1 and TRBJ1-6; tentative D call: TRBD1 (5 bases). There are 14 residues in the CDR3. Germline V gene data show CDR1 as MGHDK and CDR2 as SYGVNS. The germline V and J ends were trimmed by 3 bases and 10 bases, with 13 bases remaining between them.

This clonotype was detected many times. The chain carries TRBV20-1 and TRBJ2-7, with D hard to call. There are 12 residues in the CDR3. Germline lookup yields CDR1 DFQATT and CDR2 SNEGSKA (reference sequence). Trimming pared 3 bases from V and 3 bases from J, leaving 9 bases between. This CDR3 is CSARDDDYEQYF. The CDR3 region has the DNA TGCAGTGCTAGGGATGATGACTACGAGCAGTACTTC.

About this clonotype: Possible read error: a much larger clone is one base away. The rearrangement uses TRBV4-1 and TRBJ1-4, with D unresolved. V was trimmed by 4 bases and J by 12 bases, leaving 18 bases between them. The CDR3 consists of 14 residues. Germline V lookup: CDR1 MGHRA, CDR2 YSYEKL. Here the CDR3 DNA reads TGCGCCAGCAGCCCGGAAGAGTGGAGAGAAGAACTGTTTTTT. Protein: CASSPEEWREELFF.

This clonotype has more than one count but fewer than ten. The rearrangement links TRBV21-1 to TRBJ2-1; TRBD2 was called by the table and not checked on the DNA. TRBV21-1 is a recognized pseudogene. The CDR3 is made up of 16 amino acids. This CDR3 is CASSKEGTSGGHEQFF. CDR3 coding DNA: TGTGCCAGCAGCAAAGAGGGGACTAGCGGGGGTCATGAGCAGTTCTTC.

This clonotype was counted at least ten times. The V call is TRBV11-2, the J call TRBJ2-1; TRBD2 matches at 10 bases. The CDR3 is 16 amino acids. Germline CDR1 and CDR2: SGHAT and FQNNGV. Trimming removed 3 bases from V and 7 bases from J; junction bases left unmatched: 9. The chain's CDR3 is CASSLGLAINGNEQFF. The CDR3 coding sequence is TGTGCCAGCAGCTTGGGACTAGCGATAAACGGGAATGAGCAGTTCTTC.

The sample holds a few counts of this clonotype. The J gene is TRBJ2-1, the V gene TRBV7-3; TRBD2 agrees at 8 bases. The J segment lost 2 bases and the V segment lost 5 bases, leaving 5 bases of the junction unmatched. Germline lookup yields CDR1 SGHTA and CDR2 FQGTGA. CDR3 length equals 15 residues. CDR3 amino acids: CASSRSGGTYNEQFF. For the CDR3, the DNA is TGTGCCAGCAGCCGGAGCGGGGGAACCTACAATGAGCAGTTCTTC.

Points on this clonotype: A single base separates this from a much larger clone, so it may be a read error. V usage is TRBV12-3 or TRBV12-4 and J usage is TRBJ2-3; D may be TRBD1 or TRBD2 (5 bases each). The CDR3 is 15 amino acids. CDR3: CASSLTGTPTDTRYF. In nucleotides, the CDR3 is TGTGCCAGCAGTTTAACCGGGACCCCCACAGATACGCGGTATTTT.

This clonotype was observed a handful of times. V gene TRBV5-1 combines with J gene TRBJ2-3; weak D call: TRBD2 (7 bases). The germline gives CDR1 SGHRS, CDR2 YFSETQ. CDR3 length: 15 residues. Trimming cost V 5 bases and J 2 bases, with 15 bases left between them. The DNA for the CDR3 is TGCGCCAGCAGGCGGGGGCGAAATTACACAGATACGCAGTATTTT. This gives the protein CASRRGRNYTDTQYF.

The chain uses TRBV4-2 and TRBJ2-7, with TRBD2 matching 11 bases. The CDR3 is made up of 15 amino acids. Unmatched junction bases numbered 4, after V lost 0 bases and J lost 6 bases. Germline V gives CDR1 LGHNA, CDR2 YNFKEQ. The CDR3 DNA is TGTGCCAGCAGCCAAGATGGCCTAGCGGGAGGCGAGCAGTACTTC. Translating it yields CASSQDGLAGGEQYF.

Points on this clonotype: A single base separates this from a much larger clone, so it may be a read error. The chain is built from TRBV6-5 and TRBJ2-5, with D perhaps TRBD2 (6 bases). The J call is uncertain, as TRBJ2-7 better fits the DNA end. The germline gives CDR1 MNHEY, CDR2 SVGAGI. This CDR3 comprises 13 residues. CDR3 nucleotides: TGTGCCAGCACAACCCCGGGGGAGGACGAGCAGTACTTC. Its translation is CASTTPGEDEQYF.

This clonotype was detected only a few times. The chain couples TRBV5-5 to TRBJ1-1; D is undetermined. CDR1 and CDR2 (germline): SGHKS, YYEKEE (reference sequence). The germline V and J ends were trimmed by 5 bases and 1 base, with 9 bases remaining between them. The CDR3 has 13 amino acids. The CDR3 nucleotides read TGTGCCAGCAGTCCGAACTGGAACACTGAAGCTTTCTTT. Translated: CASSPNWNTEAFF.

This clonotype was detected only a few times. The chain uses TRBV18 and TRBJ1-1, with 7 positions matching TRBD1. Germline V gene lookup returns CDR1 KGHSH and CDR2 LQKENI. The CDR3 extends over 16 amino acids. Trimming took 1 base from V and 0 from J; bases not matched to a gene: 5. The CDR3 region has the DNA TGTGCCAGCTCACCACGTACAGGGGTAATGAACACTGAAGCTTTCTTT. Its translation is CASSPRTGVMNTEAFF.

A few counts support this clonotype. The chain combines TRBV5-1 with TRBJ2-2; 7 bases map to TRBD2. CDR1 is SGHRS, CDR2 YFSETQ, per germline. After removal of 4 bases from V and 3 bases from J, the junction contained 3 bases not matched to a gene. The CDR3 has 14 residues. In DNA form, the CDR3 reads TGCGCCAGCAGCCCTCTAGCGGACACCGGGGAGCTGTTTTTT. Translation: CASSPLADTGELFF.

This rearrangement joins TRBV5-1 to TRBJ2-7; D is undetermined. This CDR3 has 13 amino acids. With 0 bases removed from V and 2 bases from J, the gap between germline ends came to 6 bases. From germline, CDR1 is SGHRS and CDR2 YFSETQ. The CDR3 loop reads CASSLVGTYEQYF. CDR3 in DNA: TGCGCCAGCAGCTTGGTGGGGACCTACGAGCAGTACTTC.

V gene TRBV20-1 combines with J gene TRBJ2-5; D is undetermined. Germline assignment: CDR1 DFQATT and CDR2 SNEGSKA (reference sequence). This CDR3 spans 12 amino acids. V was cut by 3 bases and J by 11 bases, with 16 bases left in between. For the CDR3, the DNA is TGCAGTGCTAGGACCCCAGCCGGTGAGCAGTACTTC. Protein product: CSARTPAGEQYF.

As regards this clonotype: A read error may be the cause here, since a much bigger clone is one base away. V is TRBV29-1 and J is TRBJ2-4; 7 bases line up with TRBD2. CDR1 and CDR2 (germline): SQVTM, ANQGSEA. The CDR3 is 15 amino acids. The ends lost 0 bases at V and 13 bases at J; junction bases unmatched: 15. In DNA, the CDR3 is TGCAGCGTTGAAGATCGGGCTAGCGGCCACAATGAGCAGTACTTC. It specifies CSVEDRASGHNEQYF. Full variable domain (rest looked up from reference TRBV29-1 and TRBJ2-4): SAVISQKPSRDICQRGTSLTIQCQVDSQVTMMFWYRQQPGQSLTLIATANQGSEATYESGFVIDKFPISRPNLTFSTLTVSNMSPEDSSIYLCSVEDRASGHNEQYFGAGTRLSVL.

V usage is TRBV7-2 and J usage is TRBJ1-1; D remains unclear. This CDR3 is built from 13 residues. Trimming pared 2 bases from V and 11 bases from J, leaving 15 bases between. Per the germline V gene, CDR1 is SGHTA and CDR2 is FQGNSA. CDR3 coding DNA: TGTGCCAGCAGCTTAAGGTCGAGGGCTGTTGCTTTCTTT. This sequence encodes CASSLRSRAVAFF.

Worth noting for this clonotype: An end of the junction does not agree with germline; a read error may underlie this. This chain links TRBV27 with TRBJ2-1; the match to TRBD2 covers 14 bases. The CDR3 loop spans 15 amino acids. CDR1 and CDR2 from the germline V gene are MNHEY and SMNVEV (reference sequence). The CDR3 DNA reads as TGTACCAGCAGTTCCGGGACTAGCGGGAGTAATGAGCAGTTCTTC. It specifies CTSSSGTSGSNEQFF.

This clonotype was observed at least ten times. The CDR3 reads CASSYLTGNTEAFF. CDR3 coding DNA: TGTGCCAGCAGTTACTTGACAGGGAACACTGAAGCTTTCTTT. The chain has TRBV5-5 and TRBJ1-1, with a tentative D call TRBD1 (6 bases). V lost 5 bases and J 1 base, leaving 12 bases between the germline ends. This CDR3 is 14 amino acids long. CDR1 is SGHKS and CDR2 is YYEKEE in the germline V gene (reference sequence).

The chain is built from TRBV12-3 or TRBV12-4 and TRBJ2-5; D may be TRBD1 or TRBD2 (5 bases each). Trimming took 4 bases from V and 1 from J, leaving 22 bases between them. The CDR3 has 18 amino acids. CDR3 bases: TGTGCCAGCAGTTCCGGGTGGGAAATGAGGGGACCCCAAGAGACCCAGTACTTC. It yields the protein CASSSGWEMRGPQETQYF.

The chain uses TRBV19 and TRBJ1-5; D remains ambiguous. The V and J ends lost 1 base and 0 bases respectively, with 7 bases between them. This CDR3 spans 15 amino acids. The V gene's germline CDR1 is LNHDA and CDR2 SQIVND (reference sequence). As DNA, the CDR3 is TGTGCCAGTAGTATAGCCGGGGTTAGCAATCAGCCCCAGCATTTT. This sequence encodes CASSIAGVSNQPQHF.

This clonotype was counted at least ten times. V usage is TRBV7-9 and J usage is TRBJ1-2; 9 bases align to TRBD1. This CDR3 region has 12 residues. Germline CDR1 SEHNR, CDR2 FQNEAQ (reference sequence). The ends lost 5 bases at V and 10 bases at J; junction bases unmatched: 5. In nucleotides, the CDR3 is TGTGCCAGCAGCCCTGGGACAGGGAACTACACCTTC. This gives the protein CASSPGTGNYTF.

Concerning this clonotype: A much larger clone differs by one base, so this may be a read error. The rearrangement uses TRBV5-1 and TRBJ2-1, with D perhaps TRBD2 (5 bases). The CDR3 length is 17 residues. V shed 0 bases and J shed 0 bases, with 13 bases lying between them. The germline gives CDR1 SGHRS, CDR2 YFSETQ. The CDR3 DNA is TGCGCCAGCAGCTTGGGGCGGGTAGCAAGCTCCTACAATGAGCAGTTCTTC. The encoded protein is CASSLGRVASSYNEQFF.

In regard to this clonotype: This sequence may be a read error, since a much larger clone differs from it by one base. This sequence joins TRBV28 and TRBJ2-7; 7 bases are a match to TRBD2. Germline V gene data show CDR1 as MDHEN and CDR2 as SYDVKM. CDR3 length equals 15 residues. The CDR3 is CACSLSLADLYEQYF. The CDR3 bases are TGTGCCTGCAGTTTGTCCCTAGCGGACCTCTACGAGCAGTACTTC.

Points on this clonotype: A read error is possible here, since a much larger clone lies one base away. This chain connects TRBV29-1 to TRBJ1-2; the D gene is possibly TRBD1 (5 bases). The CDR3 is made up of 12 amino acids. Germline assignment: CDR1 SQVTM and CDR2 ANQGSEA. Here the CDR3 DNA reads TGCGGCGTTGAGAAGGGACCCTATGGCTACACCTTC. This gives the protein CGVEKGPYGYTF.

The V gene is TRBV2, the J gene TRBJ2-5; D call uncertain. Trimming shortened V by 1 base and J by 2 bases, and 5 bases separated the two germline ends. Germline values: CDR1 SNHLY, CDR2 FYNNEI. The CDR3 is 13 residues long. The CDR3 protein is CASSEGVQETQYF. The DNA for the CDR3 is TGTGCCAGCAGTGAAGGGGTTCAAGAGACCCAGTACTTC.

The sample holds a few counts of this clonotype. This chain uses TRBV11-3 with TRBJ2-1; tentatively, D is TRBD2 (6 bases). Trimming pared 5 bases from V and 7 bases from J, leaving 18 bases between. This CDR3 has 15 residues. The germline CDR1 and CDR2 sequences are SGHNT and YENEEA. The CDR3 loop is CASSPEGTLSNEQFF. CDR3 DNA sequence: TGTGCCAGCAGCCCAGAAGGGACTCTATCTAATGAGCAGTTCTTC.

This clonotype has ten or more counts. The V call is TRBV12-3 or TRBV12-4, the J call TRBJ2-1; 10 bases align to TRBD2. The CDR3 runs to 14 residues. Trimming removed 5 bases from V and 9 bases from J; junction bases left unmatched: 7. The CDR3 loop reads CASSPSGSNAEQFF. In DNA form, the CDR3 reads TGTGCCAGCAGTCCTAGCGGGAGTAATGCTGAGCAGTTCTTC.

On this clonotype itself: This sequence may be a read error, since a much larger clone differs from it by one base. V usage is TRBV7-3 and J usage is TRBJ2-1, with 7 positions matching TRBD1. V trimming: 4 bases; J trimming: 12 bases; junction bases outside the gene matches: 12. Germline V gives CDR1 SGHTA, CDR2 FQGTGA. The CDR3 contains 14 residues. This CDR3 is CASSSGTVGDGQFF. Written as DNA, the CDR3 is TGTGCCAGCAGCTCCGGGACAGTTGGCGATGGGCAGTTCTTC.